The source of this T cell receptor beta chain is a study of post-analysis software for immune sequencing data. Overall study results and limits: Controls had lower frequencies than patients of about five TRBV segments, which included TRBV5-6, TRBV5-1 and TRBV20-1.

This CDR3 contains 14 residues. In germline, CDR1 is LGHDT, CDR2 YNNKEL (reference sequence). V was shortened by 3 bases and J by 10 bases, with 17 bases between the two germline ends. Libraries were made from TCR beta cDNA, and they carried unique molecular identifiers. Via MiXCR, TCRdb re-called the PCR reads, giving one row per CDR3 protein. The sample lists about 540,000 distinct CDR3 sequences, 30% to 40% occurring once. There are a few counts of this clonotype. Its antigen is as yet unknown. The origin of this receptor is a girl between 2 and 17 years old with multiple sclerosis. The sequenced sample was blood. This chain joins TRBV3-1 and TRBJ2-3, with TRBD2 as a possible D gene (5 bases). Here the CDR3 DNA reads TGTGCCAGCAGCCAGCCTCCCTTTAAGGGAGCGCAGTATTTT. Translating it yields CASSQPPFKGAQYF.